The following is a T cell receptor beta chain sequence with its context. There are 15 residues in the CDR3. Germline V CDR1 and CDR2: SGHTA, FQGNSA. Trimming took off 3 bases at V and 3 bases at J, with 11 bases between the two ends. Some clones are missing from TCRdb's copy, which holds only in-frame ones; the method was immunoSEQ multiplex PCR. The repertoire has under 35,000 clones, 90% of them found once; the top ten carry approximately 0.5%. The data originate from a study of T cell changes during pregnancy in multiple sclerosis. The sequencing here drew on CD4+ T cells from peripheral blood mononuclear cells, taken in the third trimester of pregnancy. The origin of this receptor is a female donor in good health, enrolled as a control in a pregnancy study. The J gene is TRBJ2-2, the V gene TRBV7-2, with D perhaps TRBD1 (5 bases). This chain's CDR3 is CASSFRQGDTGELFF. Written as DNA, the CDR3 is TGTGCCAGCAGCTTTAGGCAGGGTGACACCGGGGAGCTGTTTTTT.